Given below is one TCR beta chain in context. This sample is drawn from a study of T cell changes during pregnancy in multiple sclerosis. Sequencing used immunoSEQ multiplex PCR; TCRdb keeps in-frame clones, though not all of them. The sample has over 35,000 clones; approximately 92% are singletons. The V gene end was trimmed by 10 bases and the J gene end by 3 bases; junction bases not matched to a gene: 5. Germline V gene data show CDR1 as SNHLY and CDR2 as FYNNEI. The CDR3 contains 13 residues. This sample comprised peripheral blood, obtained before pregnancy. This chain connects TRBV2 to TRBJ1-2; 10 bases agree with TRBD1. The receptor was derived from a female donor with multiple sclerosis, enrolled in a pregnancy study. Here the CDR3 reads CANPTGGDYGYTF. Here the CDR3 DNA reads TGTGCCAACCCGACAGGGGGCGACTATGGCTACACCTTC.